This T cell receptor (beta chain) was sequenced in a study of blood T cell repertoires in COVID-19. Overall study: Sources were T cells, B-cell-depleted T cells, or PBMCs; the material itself was cDNA or gDNA.

This clone has ten or more counts. Cohort assignment relied on participant-reported clinical history. Cohort 3 recovery required two negative PCRs, clearance, or symptom resolution. The CDR3 spans 13 residues. Trimming removed 2 bases at V and 3 bases at J, with 5 bases between. Per the study methods: Counts of nucleated cells, estimated from reference gene primer amplification, were obtained. Produced via immunoSEQ multiplex PCR; TCRdb's table is partial and in-frame only. That table is the source of V, J and clone size, and D and trimming were worked out from the DNA. The sample has around 150,000 clones, about 80% seen once.

Sequencing input: PBMCs or T cells enriched from blood (not recorded which). This chain joins TRBV12-3 or TRBV12-4 and TRBJ1-3; TRBD1 is a possible D gene (5 bases). The receptor was isolated from a woman aged 45 to 65 who had recovered from COVID-19. CDR3 protein: CASSLQGGNTIYF. The CDR3 nucleotides are TGTGCCAGCAGTTTACAGGGTGGAAACACCATATATTTT.